This entry lists 27 T cell receptor beta chains sequenced from one sample in a study of cytomegalovirus exposure and HLA in healthy donors. PCR was performed using 60 Vbeta and 13 Jbeta primers. Measured with immunoSEQ multiplex PCR; TCRdb has only the in-frame clones, and not every one. The sample gives about 87,000 clones, around 8% of which show up once; 2.3% is in the top ten. The sample was PBMCs. These receptors were taken from a man between 50 and 59 years old in good health and CMV-seronegative.

This clone came up a few times. This sequence joins TRBV5-4 and TRBJ1-1, with a possible D match to TRBD1 (5 bases). From germline, CDR1 is SGHNT and CDR2 YYREEE (reference sequence). Trimming stripped 1 base from V and 0 bases from J, with 10 bases between. The CDR3 is 15 amino acids. The CDR3 protein is CASSLYDRVNTEAFF. The CDR3 DNA is TGTGCCAGCAGCTTGTACGACAGAGTGAACACTGAAGCTTTCTTT.

The chain recombines TRBV4-3 with TRBJ2-3, with TRBD2 matching over 12 bases. The CDR3 runs to 21 residues. Germline V gene sequence: CDR1 LGHNA, CDR2 YSLEER. V shed 0 bases, J shed 3 bases, and the junction held 16 bases outside the gene matches. CDR3 sequence reads: CASSQDLSSGRAFSGTDTQYF. The CDR3 nucleotides are TGCGCCAGCAGCCAAGATCTATCTAGCGGGAGGGCCTTTTCCGGGACAGATACGCAGTATTTT.

This clone was detected a few times. This chain links TRBV5-1 with TRBJ1-4; tentatively, D is TRBD1 (6 bases). Trimming removed 4 bases from V and 4 bases from J, with 11 bases in between. CDR3 length: 14 residues. Looked up from germline, CDR1 is SGHRS and CDR2 is YFSETQ. The CDR3 region is CASSLGTSNEKLFF. CDR3 DNA: TGCGCCAGCAGCCTAGGGACAAGTAATGAAAAACTGTTTTTT.

The chain links TRBV7-3 to TRBJ2-1, with TRBD2 identical over 7 bases. The CDR3 has 12 amino acids. With V trimmed by 5 bases and J by 15 bases, 10 bases remained unmatched. Germline CDR1 is SGHTA and CDR2 is FQGTGA. The CDR3 here is CASSQFGGGLFF. The CDR3 DNA is TGTGCCAGCAGCCAATTTGGGGGGGGTCTGTTCTTC. Looking up the rest from reference TRBV7-3 and TRBJ2-1 gives the full variable domain: GAGVSQTPSNKVTEKGKYVELRCDPISGHTALYWYRQSLGQGPEFLIYFQGTGAADDSGLPNDRFFAVRPEGSVSTLKIQRTERGDSAVYLCASSQFGGGLFFGPGTRLTVL.

This clone appeared a few times. The chain combines TRBV6-4 with TRBJ2-1; perhaps TRBD2 as D (5 bases). CDR3 length: 15 amino acids. Germline V CDR1 and CDR2: MRHNA, SNTAGT. The V end was cut by 4 bases, the J end by 4 bases, with 14 bases between. The CDR3 region is CASSVRSGGYNEQFF. The CDR3 DNA reads TGTGCCAGCAGTGTCCGCAGCGGAGGTTACAATGAGCAGTTCTTC.

The rearrangement joins TRBV19 to TRBJ1-5; unclear D gene. With 7 bases removed from V and 1 base from J, the gap between germline ends came to 8 bases. CDR3 length equals 13 residues. Germline V gene data show CDR1 as LNHDA and CDR2 as SQIVND (reference sequence). The CDR3 loop reads CASTYKSNQPQHF. As DNA, the CDR3 is TGTGCCAGTACATACAAAAGCAATCAGCCCCAGCATTTT.

The V gene is TRBV28, the J gene TRBJ2-1; 9 nucleotides line up with TRBD2. In germline, CDR1 is MDHEN, CDR2 SYDVKM. The CDR3 spans 17 residues. Trimming removed 3 bases from V and 2 bases from J; junction bases left unmatched: 8. CDR3 sequence: CASSLVGGREAYNEQFF. Written as DNA, the CDR3 is TGTGCCAGCAGTTTGGTTGGCGGGAGGGAGGCCTACAATGAGCAGTTCTTC.

The CDR3 loop is CASSEARETQYF. The CDR3 nucleotides read TGTGCCAGCAGTGAAGCGAGGGAGACCCAGTACTTC. The chain couples TRBV2 to TRBJ2-5; unclear D gene. The CDR3 consists of 12 residues. Germline CDR1 is SNHLY and CDR2 is FYNNEI. Deletions cut 0 bases from V and 5 bases from J, with 4 bases between. The variable domain in full, completed from reference TRBV2 and TRBJ2-5, reads EPEVTQTPSHQVTQMGQEVILRCVPISNHLYFYWYRQILGQKVEFLVSFYNNEISEKSEIFDDQFSVERPDGSNFTLKIRSTKLEDSAMYFCASSEARETQYFGPGTRLLVL.

The CDR3 loop reads CASSFRGSHQPQHF. CDR3 DNA sequence: TGTGCCAGCAGCTTCAGGGGTTCCCATCAGCCCCAGCATTTT. The chain employs TRBV5-8 and TRBJ1-5, with D perhaps TRBD1 (6 bases). Trimming removed 2 bases at V and 5 bases at J, with 11 bases between. CDR3 length: 14 amino acids. Germline lookup yields CDR1 SGHTS and CDR2 YDEGEE.

This clone was observed a handful of times. CDR3 sequence: CASRRPGLADYEQYF. CDR3 bases: TGTGCCAGCAGACGACCGGGACTAGCGGACTACGAGCAGTACTTC. This chain uses TRBV28 with TRBJ2-7, with 11 bases matching TRBD2. The germline gives CDR1 MDHEN, CDR2 SYDVKM. The CDR3 is 15 amino acids. V lost 6 bases and J lost 3; bases outside the gene matches: 7.

This clone appeared a few times. The chain is built from TRBV7-8 and TRBJ1-5, with D unclear. The CDR3 loop spans 16 amino acids. From germline, CDR1 is SGHVS and CDR2 FQNEAQ. V gave up 5 bases and J gave up 0 bases, with 14 bases separating them. The CDR3 DNA reads as TGTGCCAGCAGCCCCCGGGTCAGTTATAGCAATCAGCCCCAGCATTTT. The encoded protein is CASSPRVSYSNQPQHF. Full variable domain (missing parts from reference TRBV7-8 and TRBJ1-5): GAGVSQSPRYKVAKRGQDVALRCDPISGHVSLFWYQQALGQGPEFLTYFQNEAQLDKSGLPSDRFFAERPEGSVSTLKIQRTQQEDSAVYLCASSPRVSYSNQPQHFGDGTRLSIL.

The chain carries TRBV5-1 and TRBJ2-1; 8 bases fit TRBD1. V lost 4 bases and J lost 4; bases outside the gene matches: 7. This CDR3 region has 15 residues. CDR1 and CDR2 from the germline V gene are SGHRS and YFSETQ. The CDR3 loop reads CASSLYRGVYNEQFF. The CDR3, as DNA: TGCGCCAGCAGCCTTTACAGGGGGGTATACAATGAGCAGTTCTTC. Looking up the rest from reference TRBV5-1 and TRBJ2-1 gives the full variable domain: KAGVTQTPRYLIKTRGQQVTLSCSPISGHRSVSWYQQTPGQGLQFLFEYFSETQRNKGNFPGRFSGRQFSNSRSEMNVSTLELGDSALYLCASSLYRGVYNEQFFGPGTRLTVL.

This clone was counted only a few times. J is TRBJ1-3 and V is TRBV4-1, with TRBD1 identical over 9 bases. Germline CDR1 and CDR2: MGHRA and YSYEKL. CDR3 length equals 19 residues. V gave up 0 bases and J gave up 2 bases; unmatched junction bases: 11. The CDR3 loop is CASSQDRGQGLGAGNTIYF. CDR3 in DNA: TGCGCCAGCAGCCAAGATCGGGGACAGGGTCTCGGGGCTGGAAACACCATATATTTT.

The chain is built from TRBV13 and TRBJ2-2, with D tentatively TRBD2 (5 bases). V was pared by 3 bases and J by 0 bases, with 11 bases between. This CDR3 has 16 residues. Germline V CDR1 and CDR2: PRHDT, FYEKMQ (reference sequence). The CDR3 bases are TGTGCCAGCAGCTTCCAGGAGGCCTCGAACACCGGGGAGCTGTTTTTT. Translated: CASSFQEASNTGELFF.

This clone occurred a few times. The chain has TRBV10-2 and TRBJ1-1, with 9 bases that match TRBD1. Losses at the gene ends were 2 bases for V and 5 bases for J; bases not matched to a gene: 3. The CDR3 runs 14 residues. CDR1 is WSHSY and CDR2 is SAAADI in the germline V gene. The CDR3 region is CASSETGGATEAFF. CDR3 sequence (DNA): TGCGCCAGCAGTGAGACAGGGGGCGCGACTGAAGCTTTCTTT.

The table lists this clone with a few counts. This chain joins TRBV9 and TRBJ2-1; 7 nucleotides match TRBD2. From germline, CDR1 is SGDLS and CDR2 YYNGEE. The V gene end was trimmed by 7 bases and the J gene end by 8 bases; junction bases not matched to a gene: 9. This CDR3 is built from 13 residues. The CDR3 loop reads CASARSGGDEQFF. CDR3 DNA: TGTGCCAGCGCGAGGTCTGGGGGGGATGAGCAGTTCTTC.

This clone was observed a handful of times. The rearrangement links TRBV13 to TRBJ2-1; TRBD2 matches at 10 bases. The trim removed 5 bases at V and 2 bases at J, leaving 15 bases unmatched. Germline CDR1 and CDR2: PRHDT and FYEKMQ (reference sequence). This CDR3 spans 19 amino acids. CDR3 sequence reads: CASSQSRGSGRGPYNEQFF. The DNA for the CDR3 is TGTGCCAGCAGCCAGTCCCGTGGAAGCGGGAGGGGCCCCTACAATGAGCAGTTCTTC.

This clone was found a few times. The CDR3 sequence: CASSAYVAGVDNEQFF. CDR3 coding DNA: TGTGCCAGCAGCGCTTACGTAGCGGGAGTTGACAATGAGCAGTTCTTC. V is TRBV7-9 and J is TRBJ2-1; 9 bases map to TRBD2. The germline gives CDR1 SEHNR, CDR2 FQNEAQ (reference sequence). The CDR3 is made up of 16 amino acids. The V gene end was trimmed by 5 bases and the J gene end by 5 bases; junction bases not matched to a gene: 10.

Only a few counts were recorded for this clone. The rearrangement uses TRBV30 and TRBJ1-5; 8 nucleotides line up with TRBD1. The CDR3 totals 15 residues. With 3 bases clipped from V and 0 bases from J, the junction kept 4 bases outside the gene matches. The germline gives CDR1 GTSNPN, CDR2 SVGIG (reference sequence). CDR3 sequence (DNA): TGTGCCTGGAGCCCGACAGGGGCTAGCAATCAGCCCCAGCATTTT. Its protein is CAWSPTGASNQPQHF.

The chain has TRBV7-9 and TRBJ2-2; 7 bases are a match to TRBD1. The CDR3 runs 14 residues. Losses at the gene ends were 4 bases for V and 3 bases for J; bases not matched to a gene: 2. From germline, CDR1 is SEHNR and CDR2 FQNEAQ (reference sequence). The CDR3 DNA reads TGTGCCAGCAGCTCGACAGGGTACACCGGGGAGCTGTTTTTT. Translated, it gives CASSSTGYTGELFF.

This clone has only a few counts. The gene calls are TRBV18 and TRBJ2-2; a weak D match, TRBD2 (5 bases). The CDR3 sequence is 16 residues long. Trimming took 3 bases from V and 1 from J, leaving 12 bases between them. Germline values: CDR1 KGHSH, CDR2 LQKENI. DNA for the CDR3: TGTGCCAGCTCACCTTTCGGGGTTAAGAACACCGGGGAGCTGTTTTTT. This gives the protein CASSPFGVKNTGELFF.

This clone has only a few counts. V gene TRBV10-1 combines with J gene TRBJ2-7; 11 nucleotides line up with TRBD2. The J segment lost 3 bases and the V segment lost 11 bases, leaving 18 bases of the junction unmatched. Germline lookup yields CDR1 WNHNN and CDR2 SYGVQD (reference sequence). This CDR3 region has 17 residues. This chain's CDR3 is CAGSSGGTPLDNYEQYF. The CDR3 coding sequence is TGCGCCGGATCTAGCGGGGGGACCCCTTTGGATAACTACGAGCAGTACTTC.

This clone was detected a few times. The chain joins TRBV2 to TRBJ2-7; maybe TRBD1 (5 bases). Germline CDR1 is SNHLY and CDR2 is FYNNEI. V was cut by 7 bases and J by 3 bases, with 22 bases left in between. The CDR3 consists of 16 residues. The CDR3 DNA is TGTGCCAGCAACCGAGGACACCTAGATGTCCTCTACGAGCAGTACTTC. It translates to CASNRGHLDVLYEQYF.

This clone has a handful of counts. The rearrangement uses TRBV2 and TRBJ2-5, with a possible D match to TRBD2 (6 bases). The germline V and J ends were trimmed by 3 bases and 14 bases, with 19 bases remaining between them. Germline CDR1 and CDR2: SNHLY and FYNNEI. The CDR3 is 13 amino acids. The CDR3 loop reads CASSDMSGTFYYF. The CDR3, as DNA: TGTGCCAGCAGTGACATGTCTGGGACTTTCTACTACTTC.

This chain links TRBV30 with TRBJ2-3, with 16 bases fitting TRBD2. Per germline, CDR1 GTSNPN and CDR2 SVGIG (reference sequence). The ends lost 3 bases at V and 3 bases at J; junction bases unmatched: 9. The CDR3 spans 18 residues. The chain's CDR3 is CAWSSGTSGRATTDTQYF. In DNA form, the CDR3 reads TGTGCCTGGAGCTCCGGGACTAGCGGGAGGGCCACGACAGATACGCAGTATTTT.

This clone came up a few times. The V call is TRBV6-1, the J call TRBJ2-2, with D possibly being TRBD2 (6 bases). This CDR3 region has 13 residues. Per germline, CDR1 MNHNS and CDR2 SASEGT. Trimming took off 5 bases at V and 6 bases at J, with 10 bases between the two ends. The CDR3 nucleotides read TGTGCCAGCAGTCCCGGGGAGGCCGGGGAGCTGTTTTTT. This codes for CASSPGEAGELFF.

This clone was detected only a few times. The chain recombines TRBV6-6 with TRBJ2-3; 11 bases map to TRBD2. Germline-derived CDR1 and CDR2 are MNHNY and SVGAGI (reference sequence). The CDR3 extends over 15 amino acids. Trimming cost V 7 bases and J 1 base; bases outside gene matches: 4. CDR3 DNA: TGTGCCAGCAATCTACTAGCGGGAGGCACAGATACGCAGTATTTT. It specifies CASNLLAGGTDTQYF.